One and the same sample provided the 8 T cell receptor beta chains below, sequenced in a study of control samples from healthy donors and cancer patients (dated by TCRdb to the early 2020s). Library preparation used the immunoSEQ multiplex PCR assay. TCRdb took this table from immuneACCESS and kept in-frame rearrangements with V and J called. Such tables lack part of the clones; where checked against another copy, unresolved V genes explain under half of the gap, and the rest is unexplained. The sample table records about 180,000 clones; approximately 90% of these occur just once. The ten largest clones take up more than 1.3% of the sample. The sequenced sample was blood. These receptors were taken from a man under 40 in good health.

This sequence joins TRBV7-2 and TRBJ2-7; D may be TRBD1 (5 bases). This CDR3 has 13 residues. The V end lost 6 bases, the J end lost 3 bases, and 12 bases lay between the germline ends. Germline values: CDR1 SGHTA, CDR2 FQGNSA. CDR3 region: CASSAGSGYEQYF. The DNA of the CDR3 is TGTGCCAGCAGTGCAGGGTCAGGCTACGAGCAGTACTTC.

The CDR3 DNA follows: TGTGCCATCAGTGAAGGGACAGTCGCCTACGAGCAGTACTTC. Protein sequence: CAISEGTVAYEQYF. The chain recombines TRBV10-3 with TRBJ2-7; 7 bases map to TRBD1. Per germline, CDR1 ENHRY and CDR2 SYGVKD. V lost 3 bases and J lost 2; bases outside the gene matches: 4. The CDR3 spans 14 residues.

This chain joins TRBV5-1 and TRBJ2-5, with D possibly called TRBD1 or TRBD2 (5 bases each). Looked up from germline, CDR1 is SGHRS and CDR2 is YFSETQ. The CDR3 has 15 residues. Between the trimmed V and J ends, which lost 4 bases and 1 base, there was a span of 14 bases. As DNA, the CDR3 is TGCGCCAGCAGCACCCCCAGGGCGGGCCAAGAGACCCAGTACTTC. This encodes CASSTPRAGQETQYF.

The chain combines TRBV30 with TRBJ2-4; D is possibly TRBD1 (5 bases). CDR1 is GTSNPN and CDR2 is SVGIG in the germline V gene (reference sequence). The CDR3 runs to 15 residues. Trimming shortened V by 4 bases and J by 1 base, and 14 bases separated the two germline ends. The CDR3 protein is CAWNKGARAKNIQYF. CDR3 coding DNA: TGTGCCTGGAATAAAGGGGCCCGGGCCAAAAACATTCAGTACTTC.

The CDR3 DNA follows: TGTGCCAGCAGCTTAACGGGCGGGGGTTTAACTGAAGCTTTCTTT. Protein sequence: CASSLTGGGLTEAFF. The chain has TRBV7-2 and TRBJ1-1, with a possible D match to TRBD1 (5 bases). Germline values: CDR1 SGHTA, CDR2 FQGNSA. The length of the CDR3 is 15 residues. Between the trimmed V and J ends, which lost 2 bases and 5 bases, there was a span of 15 bases.

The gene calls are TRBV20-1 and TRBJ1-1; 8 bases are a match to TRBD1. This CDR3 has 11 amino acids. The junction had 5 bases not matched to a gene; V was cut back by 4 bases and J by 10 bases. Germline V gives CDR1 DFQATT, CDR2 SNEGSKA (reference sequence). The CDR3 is CSATGTGPAFF. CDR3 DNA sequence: TGCAGTGCTACAGGGACAGGACCAGCTTTCTTT.

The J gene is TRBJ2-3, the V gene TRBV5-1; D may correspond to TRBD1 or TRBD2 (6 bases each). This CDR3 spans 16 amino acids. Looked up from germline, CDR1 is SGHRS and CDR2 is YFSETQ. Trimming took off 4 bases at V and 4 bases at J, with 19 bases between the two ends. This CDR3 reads CASSRDSGGGPDTQYF. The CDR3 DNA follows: TGCGCCAGCAGCCGAGATAGCGGAGGGGGGCCAGATACGCAGTATTTT.

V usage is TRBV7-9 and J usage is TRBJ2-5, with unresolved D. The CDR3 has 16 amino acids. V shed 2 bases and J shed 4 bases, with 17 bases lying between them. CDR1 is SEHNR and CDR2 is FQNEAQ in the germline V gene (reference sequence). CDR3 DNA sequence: TGTGCCAGCAGCTTATACGGTCACAGCCTAGGAGAGACCCAGTACTTC. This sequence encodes CASSLYGHSLGETQYF. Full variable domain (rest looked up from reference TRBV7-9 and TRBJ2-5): DTGVSQNPRHKITKRGQNVTFRCDPISEHNRLYWYRQTLGQGPEFLTYFQNEAQLEKSRLLSDRFSAERPKGSFSTLEIQRTEQGDSAMYLCASSLYGHSLGETQYFGPGTRLLVL.